Shown below are 7 T cell receptor beta chains from a single sample sequenced in a study of beta chain features in type 1 diabetes. Reverse transcribing all isolated RNA meant expressed TCRB transcripts were sequenced. Repertoires were generated with immunoSEQ multiplex PCR, while TCRdb's copy carries only in-frame clones and drops some. The data show approximately 250,000 clones, roughly 14% seen once. Material: naive CD4+ T cells from blood. The origin of the receptors is a woman between 40 and 55 years old in good health.

This clone was detected only a few times. The chain combines TRBV29-1 with TRBJ1-1, with unresolved D. CDR1 and CDR2 from the germline V gene are SQVTM and ANQGSEA. The CDR3 runs 14 residues. Trimming shortened V by 2 bases and J by 4 bases, and 14 bases separated the two germline ends. The CDR3 DNA reads TGCAGCGTTGAATCCCTGCTATCAGGCACTGAAGCTTTCTTT. Translation: CSVESLLSGTEAFF.

The chain has TRBV7-2 and TRBJ2-2; TRBD2 aligns across 11 bases. CDR1 and CDR2 from the germline V gene are SGHTA and FQGNSA. J was trimmed by 8 bases and V by 5 bases; bases with no gene match: 10. The CDR3 length is 16 residues. The CDR3: CASSTGLAATLGELFF. The CDR3 region has the DNA TGTGCCAGCAGCACGGGACTAGCGGCCACCTTGGGGGAGCTGTTTTTT.

V is TRBV6-6 and J is TRBJ2-7; D unclear. The germline V and J ends were trimmed by 7 bases and 0 bases, with 13 bases remaining between them. Germline CDR1 reads MNHNY; CDR2 reads SVGAGI (reference sequence). This CDR3 has 14 residues. The CDR3 DNA sequence: TGTGCCAGCACCGAACTCGCCGACTCCTACGAGCAGTACTTC. This codes for CASTELADSYEQYF.

This clone was recorded at least ten times. V usage is TRBV2 and J usage is TRBJ2-3; TRBD1 is a possible D gene (6 bases). Germline loops: CDR1 SNHLY, CDR2 FYNNEI. Trimming took off 9 bases at V and 6 bases at J, with 13 bases between the two ends. CDR3 size: 12 residues. CDR3: CARTTGSDTQYF. For the CDR3, the DNA is TGTGCCAGAACCACAGGGTCGGATACGCAGTATTTT.

The V gene is TRBV13, the J gene TRBJ2-1; TRBD2 matches at 14 bases. V was pared by 5 bases and J by 5 bases, with 11 bases of the junction left unmatched. Germline-derived CDR1 and CDR2 are PRHDT and FYEKMQ (reference sequence). The CDR3 has 18 residues. This chain's CDR3 is CASSPPGLAGAKHNEQFF. The CDR3 DNA is TGTGCCAGCAGCCCCCCGGGACTAGCGGGGGCTAAGCACAATGAGCAGTTCTTC.

This clone appeared a few times. This rearrangement joins TRBV6-5 to TRBJ2-7, with 9 nucleotides matching TRBD2. The germline V gene encodes CDR1 MNHEY and CDR2 SVGAGI. The CDR3 is 12 residues long. The trim removed 11 bases at V and 6 bases at J, leaving 8 bases unmatched. The CDR3 region has the DNA TGTGCCGCGGGGACTAGCAGACGCGAGCAGTACTTC. Amino acids: CAAGTSRREQYF.

This clone was picked up a small number of times. The gene calls are TRBV29-1 and TRBJ1-2; a possible D gene is TRBD1 (6 bases). Germline values: CDR1 SQVTM, CDR2 ANQGSEA. This CDR3 has 12 residues. The V end was cut by 6 bases, the J end by 4 bases, with 12 bases between. This CDR3 reads CSVETGPYGYTF. CDR3 sequence (DNA): TGCAGCGTCGAGACAGGCCCCTATGGCTACACCTTC.